This T cell receptor (beta chain) was identified during a study of identical twins. This CDR3 contains 16 residues. Germline V CDR1 and CDR2: SGDLS, YYNGEE. Trimming cost V 0 bases and J 5 bases; bases outside gene matches: 9. Study-level findings and limits: Abundant cord blood beta clonotypes carried fewer insertions; memory repertoires showed none. Donors were not followed over many years; analysis was cross-sectional.

Notes on this clonotype: Its antigen is still unknown.

In TCRdb, the 5' RACE reads were re-called with MiXCR into one record per CDR3 protein. The sample holds around 480,000 distinct CDR3 sequences, around 14% seen once. The same specimen was also included in a second study, on yellow fever vaccine responses in identical twins. That report notes: Twins reportedly mounted vaccine T cell responses that seemed partly convergent, partly personalized.

The rearrangement uses TRBV9 and TRBJ2-7; 9 positions agree with TRBD1. The clonotype originates from a woman younger than 30 in good health. Sample: CD4+ T cells sorted from blood. The CDR3 nucleotides are TGTGCCAGCAGCGTAGGGTTAGGGACAGGGTCCAACGAGCAGTACTTC. Its protein is CASSVGLGTGSNEQYF. The variable domain in full, with the rest retrieved from reference TRBV9 and TRBJ2-7, is DSGVTQTPKHLITATGQRVTLRCSPRSGDLSVYWYQQSLDQGLQFLIQYYNGEERAKGNILERFSAQQFPDLHSELNLSSLELGDSALYFCASSVGLGTGSNEQYFGPGTRLTVT.